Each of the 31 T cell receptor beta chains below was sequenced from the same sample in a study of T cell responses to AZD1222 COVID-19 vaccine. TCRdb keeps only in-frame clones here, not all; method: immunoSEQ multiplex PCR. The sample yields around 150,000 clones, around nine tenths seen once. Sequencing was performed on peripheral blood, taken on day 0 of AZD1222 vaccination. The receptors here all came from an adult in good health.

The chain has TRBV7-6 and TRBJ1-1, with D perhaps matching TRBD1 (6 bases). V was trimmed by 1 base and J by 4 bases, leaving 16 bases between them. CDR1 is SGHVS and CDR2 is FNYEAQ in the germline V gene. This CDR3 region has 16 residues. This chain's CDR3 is CASSLDGAGEATEAFF. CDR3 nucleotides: TGTGCCAGCAGCTTAGATGGGGCAGGGGAGGCCACTGAAGCTTTCTTT.

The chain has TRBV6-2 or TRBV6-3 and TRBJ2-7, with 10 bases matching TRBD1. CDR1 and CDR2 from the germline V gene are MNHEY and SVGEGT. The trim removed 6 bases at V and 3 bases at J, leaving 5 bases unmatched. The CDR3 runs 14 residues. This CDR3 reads CASSGTGVSYEQYF. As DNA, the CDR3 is TGTGCCAGCAGCGGGACAGGGGTTAGCTACGAGCAGTACTTC.

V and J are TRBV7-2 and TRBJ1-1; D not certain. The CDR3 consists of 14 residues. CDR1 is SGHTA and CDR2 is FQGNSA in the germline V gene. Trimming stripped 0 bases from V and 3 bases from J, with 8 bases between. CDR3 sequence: CASSLASTDTEAFF. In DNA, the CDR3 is TGTGCCAGCAGCTTAGCTAGTACGGACACTGAAGCTTTCTTT. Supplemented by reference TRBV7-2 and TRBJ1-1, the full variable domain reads GAGVSQSPSNKVTEKGKDVELRCDPISGHTALYWYRQSLGQGLEFLIYFQGNSAPDKSGLPSDRFSAERTGGSVSTLTIQRTQQEDSAVYLCASSLASTDTEAFFGQGTRLTVV.

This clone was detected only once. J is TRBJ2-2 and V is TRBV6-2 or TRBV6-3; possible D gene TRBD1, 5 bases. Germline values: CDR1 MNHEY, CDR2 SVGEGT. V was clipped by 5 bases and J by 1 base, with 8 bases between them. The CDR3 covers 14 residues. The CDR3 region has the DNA TGTGCCAGCAGTCGCAGGGAGAACACCGGGGAGCTGTTTTTT. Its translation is CASSRRENTGELFF.

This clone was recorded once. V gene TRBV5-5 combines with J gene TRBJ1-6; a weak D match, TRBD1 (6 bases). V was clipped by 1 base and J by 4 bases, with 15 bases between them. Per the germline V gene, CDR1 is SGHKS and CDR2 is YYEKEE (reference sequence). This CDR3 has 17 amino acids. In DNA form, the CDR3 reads TGTGCCAGCAGCTTGTCTCGACAGGATAGTTATAATTCACCCCTCCACTTT. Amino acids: CASSLSRQDSYNSPLHF.

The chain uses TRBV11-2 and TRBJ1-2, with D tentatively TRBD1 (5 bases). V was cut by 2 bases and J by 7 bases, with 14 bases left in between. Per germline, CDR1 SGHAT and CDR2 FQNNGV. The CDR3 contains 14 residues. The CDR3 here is CASSLHSRVVGYTF. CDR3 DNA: TGTGCCAGCAGCTTACATAGCAGGGTTGTTGGCTACACCTTC.

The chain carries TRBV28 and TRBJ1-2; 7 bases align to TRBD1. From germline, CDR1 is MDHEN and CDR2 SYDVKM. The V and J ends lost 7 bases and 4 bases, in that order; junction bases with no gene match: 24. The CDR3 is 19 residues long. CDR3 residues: CASTRGLKPGQSFPYGYTF. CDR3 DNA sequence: TGTGCCAGCACCCGAGGACTTAAACCGGGACAGAGCTTTCCCTATGGCTACACCTTC.

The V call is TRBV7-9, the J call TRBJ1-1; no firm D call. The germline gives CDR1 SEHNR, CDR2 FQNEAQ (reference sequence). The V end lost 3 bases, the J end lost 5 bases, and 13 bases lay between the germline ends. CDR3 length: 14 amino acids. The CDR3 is CASSLNIGKTEAFF. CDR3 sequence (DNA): TGTGCCAGCAGCTTGAACATTGGTAAGACTGAAGCTTTCTTT.

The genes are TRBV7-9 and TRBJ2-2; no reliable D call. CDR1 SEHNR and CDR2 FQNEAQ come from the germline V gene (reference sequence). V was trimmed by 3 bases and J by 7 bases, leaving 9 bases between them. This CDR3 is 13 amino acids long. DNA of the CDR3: TGTGCCAGCAGCTTTATGCTGGTCGGGGAGCTGTTTTTT. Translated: CASSFMLVGELFF.

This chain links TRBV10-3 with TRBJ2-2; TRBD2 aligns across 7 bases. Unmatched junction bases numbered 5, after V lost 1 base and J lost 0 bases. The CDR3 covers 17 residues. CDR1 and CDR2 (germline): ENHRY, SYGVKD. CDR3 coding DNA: TGTGCCATCAGTGAGTTCCCGGGGAGGGCGAACACCGGGGAGCTGTTTTTT. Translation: CAISEFPGRANTGELFF.

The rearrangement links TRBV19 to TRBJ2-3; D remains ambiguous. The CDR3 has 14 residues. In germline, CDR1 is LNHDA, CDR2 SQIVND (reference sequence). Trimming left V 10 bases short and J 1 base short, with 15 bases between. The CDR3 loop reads CATRTAVGTDTQYF. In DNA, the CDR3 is TGTGCCACTAGGACCGCGGTGGGCACAGATACGCAGTATTTT. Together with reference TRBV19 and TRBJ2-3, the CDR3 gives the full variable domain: DGGITQSPKYLFRKEGQNVTLSCEQNLNHDAMYWYRQDPGQGLRLIYYSQIVNDFQKGDIAEGYSVSREKKESFPLTVTSAQKNPTAFYLCATRTAVGTDTQYFGPGTRLTVL.

CDR3: CAWSGQRNTEAFF. Here the CDR3 DNA reads TGTGCCTGGAGTGGACAGAGAAACACTGAAGCTTTCTTT. The chain carries TRBV30 and TRBJ1-1, with a tentative D call TRBD1 (5 bases). V was cut by 1 base and J by 2 bases, with 8 bases left in between. Germline CDR1 reads GTSNPN; CDR2 reads SVGIG (reference sequence). The CDR3 contains 13 residues.

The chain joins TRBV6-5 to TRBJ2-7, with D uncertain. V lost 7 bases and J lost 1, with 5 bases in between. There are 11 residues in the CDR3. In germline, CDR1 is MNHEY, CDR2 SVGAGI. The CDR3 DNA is TGTGCCAGCAAGGGATCCTACGAGCAGTACTTC. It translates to CASKGSYEQYF.

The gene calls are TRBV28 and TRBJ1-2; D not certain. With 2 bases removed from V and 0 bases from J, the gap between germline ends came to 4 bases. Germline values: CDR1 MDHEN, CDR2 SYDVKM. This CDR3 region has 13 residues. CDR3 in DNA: TGTGCCAGCAGTTTAATCCCTAACTATGGCTACACCTTC. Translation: CASSLIPNYGYTF.

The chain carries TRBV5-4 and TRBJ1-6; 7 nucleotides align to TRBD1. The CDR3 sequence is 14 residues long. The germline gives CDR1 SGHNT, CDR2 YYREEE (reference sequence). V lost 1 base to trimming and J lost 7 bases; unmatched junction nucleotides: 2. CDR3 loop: CASSLKQGNSPLHF. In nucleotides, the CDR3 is TGTGCCAGCAGCTTGAAACAGGGGAATTCACCCCTCCACTTT.

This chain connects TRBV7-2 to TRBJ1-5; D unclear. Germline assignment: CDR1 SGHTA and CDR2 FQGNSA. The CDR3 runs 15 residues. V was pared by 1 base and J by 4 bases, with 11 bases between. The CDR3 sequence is CASSLVGSENQPQHF. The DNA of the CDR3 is TGTGCCAGCAGCTTAGTAGGTTCTGAGAATCAGCCCCAGCATTTT. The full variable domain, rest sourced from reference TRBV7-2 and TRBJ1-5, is GAGVSQSPSNKVTEKGKDVELRCDPISGHTALYWYRQSLGQGLEFLIYFQGNSAPDKSGLPSDRFSAERTGGSVSTLTIQRTQQEDSAVYLCASSLVGSENQPQHFGDGTRLSIL.

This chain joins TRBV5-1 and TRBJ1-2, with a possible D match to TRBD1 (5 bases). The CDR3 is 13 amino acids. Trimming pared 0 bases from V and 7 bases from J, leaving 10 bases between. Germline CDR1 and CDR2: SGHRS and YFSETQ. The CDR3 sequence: CASSLVPGAGYTF. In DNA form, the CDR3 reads TGCGCCAGCAGCTTGGTGCCCGGGGCTGGCTACACCTTC.

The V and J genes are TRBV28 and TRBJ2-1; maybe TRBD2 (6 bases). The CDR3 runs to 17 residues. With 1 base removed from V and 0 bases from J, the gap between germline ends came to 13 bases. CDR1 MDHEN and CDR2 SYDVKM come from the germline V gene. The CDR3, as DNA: TGTGCCAGCAGTTTATTGGGTAGCGGAAGCTCCTACAATGAGCAGTTCTTC. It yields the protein CASSLLGSGSSYNEQFF. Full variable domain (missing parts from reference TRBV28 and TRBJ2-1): DVKVTQSSRYLVKRTGEKVFLECVQDMDHENMFWYRQDPGLGLRLIYFSYDVKMKEKGDIPEGYSVSREKKERFSLILESASTNQTSMYLCASSLLGSGSSYNEQFFGPGTRLTVL.

CDR3 amino acids: CASSLSRYNQPQHF. The CDR3 coding sequence is TGTGCCAGCAGTTTATCGAGATACAATCAGCCCCAGCATTTT. This sequence joins TRBV28 and TRBJ1-5; D is unclear. This CDR3 region has 14 residues. V was trimmed by 1 base and J by 3 bases, leaving 7 bases between them. Germline assignment: CDR1 MDHEN and CDR2 SYDVKM.

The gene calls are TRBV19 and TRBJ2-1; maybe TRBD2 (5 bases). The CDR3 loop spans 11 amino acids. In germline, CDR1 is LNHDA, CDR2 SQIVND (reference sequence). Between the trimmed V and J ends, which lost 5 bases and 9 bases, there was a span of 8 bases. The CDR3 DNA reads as TGTGCCAGTAGTTTCCGGGGTGAGCAGTTCTTC. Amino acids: CASSFRGEQFF.

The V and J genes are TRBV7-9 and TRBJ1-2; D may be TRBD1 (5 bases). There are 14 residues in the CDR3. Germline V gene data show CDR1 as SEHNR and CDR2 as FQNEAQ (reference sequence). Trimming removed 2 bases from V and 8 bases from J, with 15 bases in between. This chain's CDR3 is CASSLSGAKGGYTF. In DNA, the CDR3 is TGTGCCAGCAGCTTATCTGGGGCCAAAGGGGGCTACACCTTC.

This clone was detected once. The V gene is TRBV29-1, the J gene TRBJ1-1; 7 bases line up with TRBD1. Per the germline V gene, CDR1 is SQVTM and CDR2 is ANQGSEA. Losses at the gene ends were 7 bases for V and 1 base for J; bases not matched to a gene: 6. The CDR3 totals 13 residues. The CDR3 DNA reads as TGCAGCGCAGGGGGGGATCGGAACACTGAAGCTTTCTTT. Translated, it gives CSAGGDRNTEAFF.

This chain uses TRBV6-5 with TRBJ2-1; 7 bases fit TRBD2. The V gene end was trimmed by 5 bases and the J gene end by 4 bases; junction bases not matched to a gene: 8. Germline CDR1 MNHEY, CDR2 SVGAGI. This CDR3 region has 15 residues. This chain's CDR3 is CASSIASGDYNEQFF. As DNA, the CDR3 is TGTGCCAGCAGTATCGCTAGCGGAGATTACAATGAGCAGTTCTTC.

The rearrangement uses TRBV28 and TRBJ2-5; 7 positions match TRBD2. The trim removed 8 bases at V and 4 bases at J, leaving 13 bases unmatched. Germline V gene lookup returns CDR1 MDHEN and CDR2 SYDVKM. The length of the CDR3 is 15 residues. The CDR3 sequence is CASGGGVHTRETQYF. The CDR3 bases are TGTGCCAGCGGGGGGGGTGTGCATACGAGAGAGACCCAGTACTTC.

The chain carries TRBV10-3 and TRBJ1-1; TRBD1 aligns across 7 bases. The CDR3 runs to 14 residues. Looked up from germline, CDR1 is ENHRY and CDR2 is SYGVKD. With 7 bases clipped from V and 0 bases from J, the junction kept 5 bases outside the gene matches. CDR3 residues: CAINPGGVNTEAFF. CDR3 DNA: TGTGCCATCAACCCAGGGGGTGTGAACACTGAAGCTTTCTTT.

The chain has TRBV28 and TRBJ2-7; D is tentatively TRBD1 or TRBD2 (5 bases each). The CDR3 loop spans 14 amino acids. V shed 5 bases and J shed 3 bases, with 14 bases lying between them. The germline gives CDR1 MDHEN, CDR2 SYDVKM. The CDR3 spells CASSAPGPVYEQYF. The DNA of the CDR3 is TGTGCCAGCAGTGCCCCGGGACCAGTCTACGAGCAGTACTTC.

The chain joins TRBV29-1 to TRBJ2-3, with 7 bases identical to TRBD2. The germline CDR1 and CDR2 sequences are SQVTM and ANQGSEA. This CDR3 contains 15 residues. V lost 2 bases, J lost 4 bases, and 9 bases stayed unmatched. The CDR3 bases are TGCAGCGTTGAATTCTTTGCGGGAGTCCCAGATACGCAGTATTTT. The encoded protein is CSVEFFAGVPDTQYF.

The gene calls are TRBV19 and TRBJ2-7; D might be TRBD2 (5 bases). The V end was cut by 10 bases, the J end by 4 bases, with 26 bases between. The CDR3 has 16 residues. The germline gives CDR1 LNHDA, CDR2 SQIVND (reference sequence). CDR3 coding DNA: TGTGCCACCAAAACCACGGTAGAGGTAGGGAGTTACGAGCAGTACTTC. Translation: CATKTTVEVGSYEQYF.

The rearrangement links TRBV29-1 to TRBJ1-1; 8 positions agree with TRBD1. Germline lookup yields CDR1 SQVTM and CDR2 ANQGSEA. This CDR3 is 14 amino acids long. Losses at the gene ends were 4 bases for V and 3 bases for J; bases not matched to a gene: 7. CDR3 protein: CSVVRDRSYTEAFF. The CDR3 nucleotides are TGCAGCGTTGTTCGGGACAGGAGTTACACTGAAGCTTTCTTT.

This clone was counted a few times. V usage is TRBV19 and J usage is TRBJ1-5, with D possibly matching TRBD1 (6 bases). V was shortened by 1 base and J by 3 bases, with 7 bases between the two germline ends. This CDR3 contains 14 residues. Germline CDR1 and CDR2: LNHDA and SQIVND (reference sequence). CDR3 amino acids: CASSIAGDNQPQHF. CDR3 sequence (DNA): TGTGCCAGTAGTATAGCAGGGGACAATCAGCCCCAGCATTTT.

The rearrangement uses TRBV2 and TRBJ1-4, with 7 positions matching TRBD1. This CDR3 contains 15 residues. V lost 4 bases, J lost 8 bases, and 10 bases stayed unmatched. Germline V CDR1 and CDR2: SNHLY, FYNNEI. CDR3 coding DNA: TGTGCCAGCAGTGCGGGGGACAGCCGAGGGGAAAAACTGTTTTTT. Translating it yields CASSAGDSRGEKLFF.